This T cell receptor beta chain came from a study of blood T cell repertoires in COVID-19. Across the study: The study drew acute and convalescent COVID-19 samples from the United States, Italy and Spain. In each case, the material was cDNA or gDNA derived from T cells, B-cell-depleted T cells, or PBMCs.

V shed 0 bases, J shed 5 bases, and the junction held 8 bases outside the gene matches. The germline CDR1 and CDR2 sequences are SGHNT and YENEEA. The CDR3 has 17 residues. Authors' analysis steps: It was from reference gene primer amplification that nucleated cell counts were estimated. Sequenced by immunoSEQ multiplex PCR; TCRdb stores in-frame clones only, minus some. D and trimming were read from the DNA, whereas the V and J calls and clone size are those reported in that table. The sample has some 100,000 clones, over 75% seen once. Sequenced input: peripheral blood. The chain recombines TRBV11-3 with TRBJ2-1; 9 bases match TRBD1. This receptor was identified in a man aged 60 to 75 with acute or convalescent COVID-19. The CDR3 loop is CASSLDGETGGNNEQFF. The CDR3 DNA reads as TGTGCCAGCAGCTTAGACGGAGAGACAGGGGGAAACAATGAGCAGTTCTTC.